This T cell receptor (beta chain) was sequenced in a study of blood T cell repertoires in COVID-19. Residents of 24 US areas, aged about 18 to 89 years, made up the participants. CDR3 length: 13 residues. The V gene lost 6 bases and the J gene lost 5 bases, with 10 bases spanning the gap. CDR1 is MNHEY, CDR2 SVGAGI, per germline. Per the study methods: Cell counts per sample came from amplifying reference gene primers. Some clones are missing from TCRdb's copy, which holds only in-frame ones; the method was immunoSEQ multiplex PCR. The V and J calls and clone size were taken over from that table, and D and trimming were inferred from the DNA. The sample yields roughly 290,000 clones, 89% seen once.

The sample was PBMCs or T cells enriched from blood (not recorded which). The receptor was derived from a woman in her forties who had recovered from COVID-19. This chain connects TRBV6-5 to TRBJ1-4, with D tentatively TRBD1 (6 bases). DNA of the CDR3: TGTGCCAGCAGGATAGGGGGAAATGAAAAACTGTTTTTT. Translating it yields CASRIGGNEKLFF.